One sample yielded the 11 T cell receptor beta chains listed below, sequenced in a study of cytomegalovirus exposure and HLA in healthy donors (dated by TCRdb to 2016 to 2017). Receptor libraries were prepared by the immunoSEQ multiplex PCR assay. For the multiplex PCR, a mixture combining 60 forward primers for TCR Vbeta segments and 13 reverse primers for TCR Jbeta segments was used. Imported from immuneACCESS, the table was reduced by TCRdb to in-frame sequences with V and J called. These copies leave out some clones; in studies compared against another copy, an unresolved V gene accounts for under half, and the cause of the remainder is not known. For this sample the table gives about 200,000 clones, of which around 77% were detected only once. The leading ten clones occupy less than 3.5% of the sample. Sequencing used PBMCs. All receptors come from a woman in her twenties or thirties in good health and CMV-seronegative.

The CDR3 coding sequence is TGTGCCAGCAGCTTACGAGCCAGGGGGGACCGAAAATCCTACGAGCAGTACTTC. It encodes CASSLRARGDRKSYEQYF. The chain uses TRBV7-9 and TRBJ2-7, with D possibly TRBD1 on 7 matching bases. CDR3 length: 18 amino acids. V was cut by 2 bases and J by 1 base, with 21 bases left in between. Germline V CDR1 and CDR2: SEHNR, FQNEAQ (reference sequence).

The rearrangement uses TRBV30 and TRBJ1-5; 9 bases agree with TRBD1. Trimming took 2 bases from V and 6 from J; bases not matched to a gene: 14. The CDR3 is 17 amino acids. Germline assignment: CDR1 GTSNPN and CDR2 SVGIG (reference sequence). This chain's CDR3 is CAWSSTWPGTGFQPQHF. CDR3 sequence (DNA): TGTGCCTGGAGTTCGACCTGGCCGGGGACAGGGTTTCAGCCCCAGCATTTT.

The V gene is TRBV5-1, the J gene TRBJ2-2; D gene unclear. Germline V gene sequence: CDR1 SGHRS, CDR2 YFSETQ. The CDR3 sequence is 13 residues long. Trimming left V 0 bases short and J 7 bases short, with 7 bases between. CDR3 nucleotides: TGCGCCAGCAGCTTGGAGCCGGGCGGGGAGCTGTTTTTT. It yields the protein CASSLEPGGELFF.

This CDR3 is CASSGTTLYNEQFF. The CDR3 DNA follows: TGTGCCAGCAGTGGGACTACATTATACAATGAGCAGTTCTTC. J is TRBJ2-1 and V is TRBV28; 7 bases match TRBD2. The CDR3 contains 14 residues. The junction had 5 bases not matched to a gene; V was cut back by 5 bases and J by 4 bases. Germline assignment: CDR1 MDHEN and CDR2 SYDVKM.

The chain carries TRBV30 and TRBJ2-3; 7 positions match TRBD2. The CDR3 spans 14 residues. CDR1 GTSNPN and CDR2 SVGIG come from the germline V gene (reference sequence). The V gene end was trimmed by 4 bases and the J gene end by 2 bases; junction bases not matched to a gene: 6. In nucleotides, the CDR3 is TGTGCCTGGATTTTGCGGGGGACCACAGATACGCAGTATTTT. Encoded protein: CAWILRGTTDTQYF.

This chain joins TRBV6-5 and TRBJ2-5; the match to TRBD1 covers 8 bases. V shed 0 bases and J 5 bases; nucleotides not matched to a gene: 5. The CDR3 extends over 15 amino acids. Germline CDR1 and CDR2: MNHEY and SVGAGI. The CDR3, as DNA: TGTGCCAGCAGTTACTCTCTTCGACAGGGGGAGACCCAGTACTTC. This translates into CASSYSLRQGETQYF.

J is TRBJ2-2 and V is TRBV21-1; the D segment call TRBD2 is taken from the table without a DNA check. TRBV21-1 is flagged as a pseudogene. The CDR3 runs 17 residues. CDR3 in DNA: TGTGCCAGCAGCAAGGGGGGCGGGGGGTCGAACACCGGGGAGCTGTTTTTT. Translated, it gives CASSKGGGGSNTGELFF.

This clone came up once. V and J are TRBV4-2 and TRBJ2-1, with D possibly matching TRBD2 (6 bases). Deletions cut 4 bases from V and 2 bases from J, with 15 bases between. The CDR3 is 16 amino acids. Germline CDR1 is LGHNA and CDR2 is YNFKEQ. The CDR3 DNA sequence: TGTGCCAGCAGCCTTCTCCGGCGGGGAGCCTACAATGAGCAGTTCTTC. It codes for CASSLLRRGAYNEQFF.

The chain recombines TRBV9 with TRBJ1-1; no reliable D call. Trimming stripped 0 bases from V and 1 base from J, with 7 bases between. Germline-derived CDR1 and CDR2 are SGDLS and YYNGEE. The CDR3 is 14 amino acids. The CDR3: CASSVAAGNTEAFF. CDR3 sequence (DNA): TGTGCCAGCAGCGTAGCGGCGGGGAACACTGAAGCTTTCTTT.

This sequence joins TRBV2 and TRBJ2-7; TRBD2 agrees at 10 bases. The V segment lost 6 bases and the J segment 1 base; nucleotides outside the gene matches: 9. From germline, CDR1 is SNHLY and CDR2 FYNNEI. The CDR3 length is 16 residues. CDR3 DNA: TGTGCCAGCAGCCGACGGACTAGCGGACTATCCTACGAGCAGTACTTC. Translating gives CASSRRTSGLSYEQYF.

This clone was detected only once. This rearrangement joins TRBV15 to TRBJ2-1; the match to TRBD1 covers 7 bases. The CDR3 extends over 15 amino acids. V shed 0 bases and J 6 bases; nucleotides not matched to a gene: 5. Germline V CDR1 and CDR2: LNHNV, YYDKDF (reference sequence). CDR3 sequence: CATSRDVGTANEQFF. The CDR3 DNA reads TGTGCCACCAGCAGAGATGTAGGGACAGCCAATGAGCAGTTCTTC.